The clone carrying this T cell receptor (beta chain) was found once. This entry belongs to a study of memory CD4+ T cells and cytomegalovirus serostatus. The sort gate was single viable CD3+CD4+CD8-CD45RO+ cells for memory CD4+ T cells. CDR3 length: 14 amino acids. Trimming took 5 bases from V and 4 from J, leaving 13 bases between them. In germline, CDR1 is SEHNR, CDR2 FQNEAQ (reference sequence). In the source study's methods: After removing out-of-frame reads, 2 million to 2.5 million distinct TCRbeta sequences remained. Sequenced by immunoSEQ multiplex PCR; TCRdb stores in-frame clones only, minus some. For V, J and clone size, that table is used; D and trimming come from the DNA. This repertoire shows about 52,000 clones, 80% to 85% found once; its top ten account for 1.4%.

The origin of this receptor is an adult in good health and CMV-seropositive. The V and J genes are TRBV7-9 and TRBJ2-3, with D perhaps matching TRBD2 (6 bases). What was sequenced was memory CD4+ T cells from blood. The CDR3 region has the DNA TGTGCCAGCAGCCCCGGGGGATCGGCAGATACGCAGTATTTT. Protein: CASSPGGSADTQYF.